The clone carrying this T cell receptor (beta chain) turned up a few times. The antigen is undetermined. This record comes from a study of T cells after yellow fever vaccination. Whole-study results and caveats: After the booster, over 95% of CD4 and 88% of CD8 primary-response clones were re-detected. FACS-sorted repertoires could harbor abundant contaminating bulk-population clonotypes. It was the secondary response that reached its peak faster, day 5 versus 15, but it was weaker.

The CDR3 spans 16 residues. CDR1 is MDHEN and CDR2 is SYDVKM in the germline V gene. V was trimmed by 6 bases and J by 6 bases, leaving 20 bases between them. A process of 5'RACE template switching, which added a universal primer site and UMIs, was used to make TCR cDNA. One entry per CDR3 protein results from TCRdb running MiXCR on the 5' RACE reads. The sample includes some 340,000 distinct CDR3 sequences, about 10% of them seen just once. This sequence joins TRBV28 and TRBJ1-4; no reliable D call. The TCR originated in a man aged 18 to 30 who received the YFV17D yellow fever vaccine. This specimen was CD4+ T cells sorted from PBMCs, taken 45 days after the yellow fever booster vaccination. The CDR3 DNA sequence: TGTGCCAGCAGCTCCCCCTCCGGCGGGATGGATGAAAAACTGTTTTTT. Translated: CASSSPSGGMDEKLFF.